This T cell receptor beta chain emerged from a study of cytomegalovirus exposure and HLA in healthy donors. General study results and limits: A later analysis showed TCR association rates differing by HLA locus, peaking at DRB1 and lowest at HLA-C. One later analysis reportedly identified an Asian-associated ancestry cluster that showed fewer N-insertions than the approximately 600-donor mean. It has been reported that TCR beta sequences accurately predicted the HLA-A and HLA-B alleles of most subjects.

Germline V gene lookup returns CDR1 MDHEN and CDR2 SYDVKM. Trimming cost V 3 bases and J 5 bases, with 23 bases left between them. The CDR3 totals 18 residues. Primers: 60 Vbeta forward and 13 Jbeta reverse. TCRdb keeps only in-frame clones here, not all; method: immunoSEQ multiplex PCR. This table has about 150,000 clones, about 74% appearing once. This clone was seen a few times. Its specificity is not known. When sampled, the donors appeared nominally healthy, though they likely had unrecorded immune exposures. The sequenced material came from PBMCs. The TCR was taken from a middle-aged man in good health and CMV-seropositive. V gene TRBV28 combines with J gene TRBJ2-1; possibly TRBD2 for D (5 bases). The CDR3 is CASSFNRGVGFGHNEQFF. For the CDR3, the DNA is TGTGCCAGCAGTTTTAACCGGGGAGTAGGATTTGGGCACAATGAGCAGTTCTTC. The whole variable domain, filled in from reference TRBV28 and TRBJ2-1, reads DVKVTQSSRYLVKRTGEKVFLECVQDMDHENMFWYRQDPGLGLRLIYFSYDVKMKEKGDIPEGYSVSREKKERFSLILESASTNQTSMYLCASSFNRGVGFGHNEQFFGPGTRLTVL.